Sequencing of this T cell receptor (beta chain) was carried out in a study of T cells in Graves' hyperthyroidism and ophthalmopathy. Study details: Peripheral blood sampling occurred at initial diagnosis, before any treatment.

This clonotype has at least ten counts. Its antigen is still unknown. Template material for amplifying TCR beta CDR3 regions consisted of RNA transcripts. Carried out on the TCR CDR3, a first-round RT-PCR used the HTBI primer set. MiXCR, applied by TCRdb to the multiplex PCR reads, yields one record per CDR3 protein. The sample lists about 410,000 distinct CDR3 sequences; 14% were seen once. Study results and limitations: The model foresaw ophthalmopathy a median roughly 6 months prior to onset.

V was trimmed by 0 bases and J by 5 bases, leaving 13 bases between them. CDR3 length: 15 residues. The germline CDR1 and CDR2 sequences are SGHTA and FQGTGA. The source material was blood. The J gene is TRBJ2-5, the V gene TRBV7-3; possibly TRBD2 for D (5 bases). The TCR sequence derives from a woman aged 25 to 39 with Graves' ophthalmopathy. CDR3 DNA: TGTGCCAGCAGCTTAACGGATCGGGAATGGGAGACCCAGTACTTC. Protein product: CASSLTDREWETQYF.